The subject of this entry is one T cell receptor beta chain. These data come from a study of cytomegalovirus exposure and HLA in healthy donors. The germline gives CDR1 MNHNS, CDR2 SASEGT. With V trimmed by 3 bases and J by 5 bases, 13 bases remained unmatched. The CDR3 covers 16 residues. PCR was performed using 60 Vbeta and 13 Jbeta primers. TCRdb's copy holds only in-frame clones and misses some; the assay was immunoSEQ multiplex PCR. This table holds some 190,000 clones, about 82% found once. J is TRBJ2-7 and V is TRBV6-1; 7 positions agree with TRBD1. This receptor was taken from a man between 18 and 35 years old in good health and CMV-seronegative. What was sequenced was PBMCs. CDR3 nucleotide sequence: TGTGCCAGCAGTGAGTCGACAGGGTTCGGCGGAGACGAGCAGTACTTC. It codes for CASSESTGFGGDEQYF.